This note documents a single T cell receptor beta chain sequence. The sample comes from a study of glioma-infiltrating T cells after dendritic cell vaccination. For the study at large: Samples are from glioblastoma patients in Phase I and II dendritic cell vaccine trials.

Before vaccination, two weeks after the third vaccination, and at progression, PBMC were collected. Trimming pared 3 bases from V and 0 bases from J, leaving 8 bases between. Germline V gene data show CDR1 as MGHRA and CDR2 as YSYEKL. The CDR3 consists of 15 residues. The PCR used 60 V beta and 13 J beta primers. TCRdb keeps only in-frame clones here, not all; method: immunoSEQ multiplex PCR. The sample lists roughly 41,000 clones; approximately 80% were seen once. This TCR was recovered from a human donor with glioblastoma. This chain joins TRBV4-1 and TRBJ2-2; possible D gene TRBD2, 5 bases. Here the sequenced sample was blood, taken before dendritic cell vaccination. CDR3 amino acids: CASSHGLPNTGELFF. The CDR3 DNA sequence: TGCGCCAGCAGCCATGGACTGCCGAACACCGGGGAGCTGTTTTTT.